Shown below are 2 T cell receptor beta chains from a single sample sequenced in a study of blood T cell repertoires in COVID-19. Some clones are missing from TCRdb's copy, which holds only in-frame ones; the method was immunoSEQ multiplex PCR. This sample has over 200,000 clones, with around 86% found just once. Sequenced input: peripheral blood. The source of these receptors is a human donor in a cohort sampled during active COVID-19.

This chain joins TRBV30 and TRBJ1-3; perhaps TRBD1 as D (5 bases). Between the trimmed V and J ends, which lost 2 bases and 0 bases, there was a span of 14 bases. This CDR3 is 16 amino acids long. Germline V gene sequence: CDR1 GTSNPN, CDR2 SVGIG (reference sequence). The CDR3, as DNA: TGTGCCTGGAGTACCAGGGACTGGAGCTCTGGAAACACCATATATTTT. Protein sequence: CAWSTRDWSSGNTIYF.

This clone was detected once. CDR3 DNA sequence: TGCAGCGTCCGCGGACAGGGGGTTCCTACCTACGAGCAGTACTTC. This sequence encodes CSVRGQGVPTYEQYF. The J gene is TRBJ2-7, the V gene TRBV29-1; 10 bases line up with TRBD1. This CDR3 region has 15 residues. Germline CDR1 and CDR2: SQVTM and ANQGSEA. V trimming: 6 bases; J trimming: 2 bases; junction bases outside the gene matches: 10.